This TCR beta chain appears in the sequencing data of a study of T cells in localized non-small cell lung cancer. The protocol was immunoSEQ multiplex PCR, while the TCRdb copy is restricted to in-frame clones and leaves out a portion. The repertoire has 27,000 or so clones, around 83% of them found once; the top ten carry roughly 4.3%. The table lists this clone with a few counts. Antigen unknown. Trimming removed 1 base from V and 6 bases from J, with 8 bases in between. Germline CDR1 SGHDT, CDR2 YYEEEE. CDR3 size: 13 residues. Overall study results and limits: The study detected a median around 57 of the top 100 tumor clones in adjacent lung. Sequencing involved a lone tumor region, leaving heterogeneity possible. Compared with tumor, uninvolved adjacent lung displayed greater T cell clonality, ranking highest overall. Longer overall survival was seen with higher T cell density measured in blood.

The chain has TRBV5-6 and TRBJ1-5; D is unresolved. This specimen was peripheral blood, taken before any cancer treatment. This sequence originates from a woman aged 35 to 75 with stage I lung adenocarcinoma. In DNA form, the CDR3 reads TGTGCCAGCAGCTTGTATTTAGGTCAGCCCCAGCATTTT. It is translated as CASSLYLGQPQHF.